These 26 T cell receptor beta chains originate from one sample sequenced in a study of T cell responses to AZD1222 COVID-19 vaccine. Profiled with immunoSEQ multiplex PCR; TCRdb holds only in-frame clones, not every one. The profile shows about 78,000 clones, roughly four fifths of them singletons. Sequences were derived from peripheral blood, sampled on day 0 of AZD1222 vaccination. These receptors all stem from an adult in good health.

The V and J genes are TRBV4-2 and TRBJ2-4; 9 bases are a match to TRBD2. This CDR3 region has 16 residues. With 4 bases clipped from V and 1 base from J, the junction kept 5 bases outside the gene matches. The germline V gene encodes CDR1 LGHNA and CDR2 YNFKEQ. The DNA of the CDR3 is TGTGCCAGCAGCCCCTCGCGGGGGGGGGCCAAAAACATTCAGTACTTC. It codes for CASSPSRGGAKNIQYF.

Only one count was recorded for this clone. V usage is TRBV4-3 and J usage is TRBJ2-1; D call uncertain. The CDR3 extends over 15 amino acids. Trimming shortened V by 4 bases and J by 0 bases, and 10 bases separated the two germline ends. Germline CDR1 and CDR2: LGHNA and YSLEER. In DNA form, the CDR3 reads TGCGCCAGCAGCCCCTCTAGTTCCTCCTACAATGAGCAGTTCTTC. The encoded protein is CASSPSSSSYNEQFF.

CDR3 sequence reads: CASSLFSGFYGYTF. CDR3 bases: TGTGCCAGCAGCTTATTCTCCGGATTCTATGGCTACACCTTC. The chain links TRBV5-6 to TRBJ1-2, with unresolved D. Per germline, CDR1 SGHDT and CDR2 YYEEEE. The CDR3 spans 14 residues. The V end lost 2 bases, the J end lost 4 bases, and 12 bases lay between the germline ends. The full variable domain, rest sourced from reference TRBV5-6 and TRBJ1-2, is DAGVTQSPTHLIKTRGQQVTLRCSPKSGHDTVSWYQQALGQGPQFIFQYYEEEERQRGNFPDRFSGHQFPNYSSELNVNALLLGDSALYLCASSLFSGFYGYTFGSGTRLTVV.

This clone was picked up one time. The rearrangement links TRBV6-5 to TRBJ1-1; D is perhaps TRBD1 (5 bases). The germline gives CDR1 MNHEY, CDR2 SVGAGI. V was cut by 7 bases and J by 5 bases, with 14 bases left in between. This CDR3 has 13 amino acids. The CDR3 protein is CASNQGRETEAFF. The CDR3 DNA sequence: TGTGCCAGCAACCAGGGAAGAGAGACTGAAGCTTTCTTT.

This rearrangement joins TRBV5-4 to TRBJ1-1; D not certain. Trimming pared 5 bases from V and 4 bases from J, leaving 15 bases between. CDR1 and CDR2 (germline): SGHNT, YYREEE (reference sequence). CDR3 length: 14 residues. CDR3 in amino acids: CASRPSPGSTEAFF. CDR3 DNA sequence: TGTGCCAGCAGACCAAGCCCGGGGTCCACTGAAGCTTTCTTT.

This clone has just a few counts. The rearrangement uses TRBV5-4 and TRBJ1-2; a weak D match, TRBD1 (5 bases). The germline V gene encodes CDR1 SGHNT and CDR2 YYREEE (reference sequence). The CDR3 sequence is 12 residues long. V was shortened by 5 bases and J by 8 bases, with 13 bases between the two germline ends. The CDR3: CASSWDGSGYTF. The CDR3 nucleotides are TGTGCCAGCAGTTGGGACGGATCGGGCTACACCTTC.

The V gene is TRBV19, the J gene TRBJ2-7; D gene ambiguous. The CDR3 covers 14 residues. Between the trimmed V and J ends, which lost 7 bases and 0 bases, there was a span of 13 bases. Germline V lookup: CDR1 LNHDA, CDR2 SQIVND (reference sequence). DNA of the CDR3: TGTGCCAGTACCGAGGACGGTCGCTCCTACGAGCAGTACTTC. Residues: CASTEDGRSYEQYF.

Turning to this clone: The junction and the germline gene differ at one end; a read error may be behind it. V gene TRBV6-2 or TRBV6-3 combines with J gene TRBJ1-2; D is unresolved. The germline V gene encodes CDR1 MNHEY and CDR2 SVGEGT. The length of the CDR3 is 14 residues. In DNA, the CDR3 is TGTGCCGGCAGTTACTACCCGGAAAGCTATGGCTACACCTTC. Translated, it gives CAGSYYPESYGYTF.

The rearrangement uses TRBV25-1 and TRBJ1-4, with TRBD1 matching over 8 bases. Trimming took 3 bases from V and 8 from J; bases not matched to a gene: 8. The CDR3 has 15 residues. Germline CDR1 reads MGHDK; CDR2 reads SYGVNS. In nucleotides, the CDR3 is TGTGCCAGCAGTGAGGGCAGGGGGCGCGGAGAAAAACTGTTTTTT. Translating gives CASSEGRGRGEKLFF.

This clone turned up a few times. The rearrangement links TRBV14 to TRBJ2-1; 7 bases are a match to TRBD2. The CDR3 spans 18 residues. V shed 0 bases, J shed 3 bases, and the junction held 11 bases outside the gene matches. Germline CDR1 reads SGHDN; CDR2 reads FVKESK. CDR3 sequence reads: CASSQDRRSGVYYNEQFF. In DNA, the CDR3 is TGTGCCAGCAGCCAAGACAGGAGGAGCGGGGTTTACTACAATGAGCAGTTCTTC.

This chain links TRBV6-1 with TRBJ1-1, with D possibly matching TRBD1 (6 bases). The germline V gene has CDR1 MNHNS and CDR2 SASEGT. The CDR3 is 14 amino acids. The V gene lost 2 bases and the J gene lost 5 bases, with 12 bases spanning the gap. The CDR3, as DNA: TGTGCCAGCAGTGAACAGGGGAGTGGTACTGAAGCTTTCTTT. Translating gives CASSEQGSGTEAFF.

V and J are TRBV5-1 and TRBJ1-3, with no clear D. V was cut by 1 base and J by 4 bases, with 3 bases left in between. The length of the CDR3 is 12 residues. From germline, CDR1 is SGHRS and CDR2 YFSETQ. CDR3 loop: CASSLPGNTIYF. The CDR3 DNA sequence: TGCGCCAGCAGCTTGCCGGGAAACACCATATATTTT.

The chain carries TRBV6-2 or TRBV6-3 and TRBJ2-5, with TRBD2 identical over 13 bases. The CDR3 length is 16 residues. V shed 5 bases and J 4 bases; nucleotides not matched to a gene: 7. From germline, CDR1 is MNHEY and CDR2 SVGEGT. The CDR3 DNA is TGTGCCAGCAGTGGAACTAGCGGGAGGGCCCGAGAGACCCAGTACTTC. Encoded protein: CASSGTSGRARETQYF.

This clone is medium-sized (0.01 to 0.1%) by share. V and J are TRBV4-3 and TRBJ2-1; 10 bases map to TRBD2. This CDR3 comprises 18 residues. V shed 3 bases and J 0 bases; nucleotides not matched to a gene: 8. Germline-derived CDR1 and CDR2 are LGHNA and YSLEER. CDR3: CASSHDLAGESSYNEQFF. CDR3 in DNA: TGCGCCAGCAGCCACGACCTAGCGGGGGAAAGCTCCTACAATGAGCAGTTCTTC.

The CDR3 region has the DNA TGTGCCAGCAGCCTAACCGAGACGGCTTATGGCTACACCTTC. Residues: CASSLTETAYGYTF. The chain is built from TRBV9 and TRBJ1-2; D unresolved. CDR3 length equals 14 residues. The V end was cut by 4 bases, the J end by 5 bases, with 15 bases between. Germline V gives CDR1 SGDLS, CDR2 YYNGEE.

This clone showed up just once. The V call is TRBV4-1, the J call TRBJ2-3; D not certain. The CDR3 spans 15 residues. Germline CDR1 and CDR2: MGHRA and YSYEKL. V lost 4 bases, J lost 7 bases, and 18 bases lay in between. CDR3 amino acids: CASSRSQLAPNTQYF. Written as DNA, the CDR3 is TGCGCCAGCAGCCGGAGCCAGTTAGCCCCGAATACGCAGTATTTT.

This clone was observed a handful of times. The chain recombines TRBV7-9 with TRBJ2-7; possible D gene TRBD2, 5 bases. The CDR3 is 13 residues long. V dropped 1 base and J dropped 3 bases, with 7 bases sitting between them. Per germline, CDR1 SEHNR and CDR2 FQNEAQ (reference sequence). Written as DNA, the CDR3 is TGTGCCAGCAGCTTAGTCGCGGGCTACGAGCAGTACTTC. Translated, it gives CASSLVAGYEQYF.

The CDR3: CASRTTSGVDTGELFF. CDR3 bases: TGTGCCAGCAGGACGACTAGCGGGGTCGATACCGGGGAGCTGTTTTTT. J is TRBJ2-2 and V is TRBV4-2, with 11 bases fitting TRBD2. J lost 5 bases, V lost 6 bases, and 8 bases had no gene match. The CDR3 runs 16 residues. Per germline, CDR1 LGHNA and CDR2 YNFKEQ.

This clone occurred a few times. The chain has TRBV7-9 and TRBJ1-2, with 9 bases that match TRBD1. Germline CDR1 and CDR2: SEHNR and FQNEAQ (reference sequence). The trim removed 2 bases at V and 8 bases at J, leaving 6 bases unmatched. The CDR3 extends over 14 amino acids. The DNA of the CDR3 is TGTGCCAGCAGCTTACCTACAGGGGGCAACGGCTACACCTTC. Its protein product is CASSLPTGGNGYTF.

This rearrangement joins TRBV5-1 to TRBJ2-5; 9 bases match TRBD2. The germline CDR1 and CDR2 sequences are SGHRS and YFSETQ. CDR3 length equals 16 residues. With V trimmed by 3 bases and J by 5 bases, 11 bases remained unmatched. This CDR3 is CASSWGTSPERETQYF. CDR3 nucleotides: TGCGCCAGCAGCTGGGGGACTAGCCCAGAACGGGAGACCCAGTACTTC.

The chain is built from TRBV19 and TRBJ2-1, with D maybe TRBD1 (5 bases). This CDR3 is built from 17 residues. Germline CDR1 reads LNHDA; CDR2 reads SQIVND (reference sequence). Trimming cost V 3 bases and J 8 bases, with 23 bases left between them. The CDR3 region has the DNA TGTGCCAGTAGTATTCTCGTGGGGCCCGGTGACTCACATGAGCAGTTCTTC. Protein: CASSILVGPGDSHEQFF. The full variable domain, in which reference TRBV19 and TRBJ2-1 provide the parts outside the CDR3, is DGGITQSPKYLFRKEGQNVTLSCEQNLNHDAMYWYRQDPGQGLRLIYYSQIVNDFQKGDIAEGYSVSREKKESFPLTVTSAQKNPTAFYLCASSILVGPGDSHEQFFGPGTRLTVL.

The chain joins TRBV9 to TRBJ2-2; D ambiguous. With 6 bases removed from V and 0 bases from J, the gap between germline ends came to 12 bases. Germline V gene lookup returns CDR1 SGDLS and CDR2 YYNGEE. This CDR3 is built from 15 residues. Written as DNA, the CDR3 is TGTGCCAGCACCGAATACGGAGCGAACACCGGGGAGCTGTTTTTT. It specifies CASTEYGANTGELFF.

V and J are TRBV12-5 and TRBJ2-7; 8 bases line up with TRBD1. This CDR3 has 14 amino acids. Per the germline V gene, CDR1 is LGHNT and CDR2 is FRNRAP. V shed 6 bases and J 2 bases; nucleotides not matched to a gene: 6. The CDR3 sequence: CASGRQGRPYEQYF. CDR3 DNA: TGTGCTAGTGGACGACAGGGGCGACCCTACGAGCAGTACTTC.

The chain employs TRBV6-5 and TRBJ1-4, with 7 bases that match TRBD1. CDR3 length equals 14 residues. V lost 6 bases, J lost 8 bases, and 9 bases stayed unmatched. Looked up from germline, CDR1 is MNHEY and CDR2 is SVGAGI. CDR3 DNA: TGTGCCAGCAGGGGTACAGGGGTAGGAGAAAAACTGTTTTTT. It encodes CASRGTGVGEKLFF.

The CDR3 spells CATSLFQDIGYTF. DNA of the CDR3: TGTGCCACCAGTTTGTTCCAGGATATAGGCTACACCTTC. The chain joins TRBV15 to TRBJ1-2, with D uncertain. Germline CDR1 is LNHNV and CDR2 is YYDKDF (reference sequence). The length of the CDR3 is 13 residues. V was cut by 6 bases and J by 8 bases, with 16 bases left in between. Based on the CDR3 plus reference TRBV15 and TRBJ1-2, the full variable domain is DAMVIQNPRYQVTQFGKPVTLSCSQTLNHNVMYWYQQKSSQAPKLLFHYYDKDFNNEADTPDNFQSRRPNTSFCFLDIRSPGLGDTAMYLCATSLFQDIGYTFGSGTRLTVV.

The chain carries TRBV5-4 and TRBJ2-7; the D gene is possibly TRBD1 (6 bases). Germline V gene lookup returns CDR1 SGHNT and CDR2 YYREEE (reference sequence). The CDR3 totals 16 residues. V gave up 0 bases and J gave up 7 bases, with 20 bases separating them. CDR3 sequence: CASSLEQGSLEREQYF. The CDR3 region has the DNA TGTGCCAGCAGCTTGGAACAGGGTAGCTTAGAAAGGGAGCAGTACTTC.